This record looks at one T cell receptor beta chain sequence and its context. The target antigen is unknown. This CDR3 contains 16 residues. V lost 4 bases to trimming and J lost 5 bases; unmatched junction nucleotides: 10. Germline CDR1 MNHNS, CDR2 SASEGT. This sample is part of a study of T cell responses to AZD1222 COVID-19 vaccine. Whole-study results and caveats: It was only a handful of AZD1222 recipients who were seropositive at baseline. Clonal diversity may have been underestimated, and the donors were mostly white British, with more females than males. Repertoire sampling was restricted to post-peak T cell response timepoints. Across spike, vaccine-associated CD4 TCRs were found, dominant at 160-218 and 743-854.

This table comes from immunoSEQ multiplex PCR, and its TCRdb copy is limited to in-frame clones, with some not included. The sample has about 120,000 clones; approximately 90% are singletons. This clonotype was sampled from an adult in good health. The genes are TRBV6-1 and TRBJ2-5; 10 bases fit TRBD1. Sequencing used peripheral blood, obtained on day 0 of AZD1222 vaccination. Written as DNA, the CDR3 is TGTGCCAGCAGTGGCCGGGACAGGGGTTCTTGGGAGACCCAGTACTTC. Its translation is CASSGRDRGSWETQYF.